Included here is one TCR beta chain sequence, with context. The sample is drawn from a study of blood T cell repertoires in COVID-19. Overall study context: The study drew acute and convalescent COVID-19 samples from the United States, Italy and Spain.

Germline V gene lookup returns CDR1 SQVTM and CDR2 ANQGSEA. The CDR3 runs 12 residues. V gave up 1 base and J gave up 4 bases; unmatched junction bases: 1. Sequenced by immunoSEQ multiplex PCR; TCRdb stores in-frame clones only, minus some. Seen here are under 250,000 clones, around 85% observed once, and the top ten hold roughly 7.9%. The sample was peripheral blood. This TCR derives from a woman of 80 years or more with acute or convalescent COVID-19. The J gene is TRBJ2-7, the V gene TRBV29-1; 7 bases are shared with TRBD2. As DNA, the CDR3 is TGCAGCGTTGAAGGGCGGGGGTACGAGCAGTACTTC. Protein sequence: CSVEGRGYEQYF.